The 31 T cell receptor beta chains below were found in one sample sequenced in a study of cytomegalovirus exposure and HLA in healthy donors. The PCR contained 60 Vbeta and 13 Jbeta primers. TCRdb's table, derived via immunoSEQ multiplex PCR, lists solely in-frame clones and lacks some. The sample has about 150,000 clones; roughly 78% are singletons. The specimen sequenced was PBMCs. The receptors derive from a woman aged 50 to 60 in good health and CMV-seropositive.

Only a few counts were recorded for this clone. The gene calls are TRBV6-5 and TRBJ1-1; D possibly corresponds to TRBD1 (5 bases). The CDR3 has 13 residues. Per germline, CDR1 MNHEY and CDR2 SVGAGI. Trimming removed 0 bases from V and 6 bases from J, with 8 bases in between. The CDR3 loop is CASSYSRASEAFF. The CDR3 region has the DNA TGTGCCAGCAGTTACTCCAGGGCGTCTGAAGCTTTCTTT.

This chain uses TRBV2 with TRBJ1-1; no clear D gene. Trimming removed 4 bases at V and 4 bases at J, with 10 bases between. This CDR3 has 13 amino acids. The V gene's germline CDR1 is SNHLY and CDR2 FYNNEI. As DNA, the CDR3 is TGTGCCAGCAGTGTGGAGGGAGGCACTGAAGCTTTCTTT. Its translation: CASSVEGGTEAFF.

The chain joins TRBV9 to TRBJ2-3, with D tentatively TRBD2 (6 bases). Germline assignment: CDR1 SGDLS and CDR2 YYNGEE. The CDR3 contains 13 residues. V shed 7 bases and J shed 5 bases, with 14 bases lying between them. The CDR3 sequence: CASGDSGRDTQYF. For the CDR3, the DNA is TGTGCCAGCGGGGACTCGGGCCGAGATACGCAGTATTTT.

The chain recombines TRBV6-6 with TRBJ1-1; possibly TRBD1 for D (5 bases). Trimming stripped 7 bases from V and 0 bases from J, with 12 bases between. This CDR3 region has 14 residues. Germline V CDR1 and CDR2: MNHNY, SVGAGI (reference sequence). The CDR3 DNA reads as TGTGCCAGCATCCACCAGGGTATGAACACTGAAGCTTTCTTT. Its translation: CASIHQGMNTEAFF.

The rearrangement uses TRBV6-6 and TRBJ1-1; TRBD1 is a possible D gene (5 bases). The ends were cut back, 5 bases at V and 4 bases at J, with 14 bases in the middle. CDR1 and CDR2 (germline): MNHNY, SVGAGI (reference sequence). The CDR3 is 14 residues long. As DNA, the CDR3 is TGTGCCAGCAGTGAGCAGGGATCCCTCACTGAAGCTTTCTTT. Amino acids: CASSEQGSLTEAFF.

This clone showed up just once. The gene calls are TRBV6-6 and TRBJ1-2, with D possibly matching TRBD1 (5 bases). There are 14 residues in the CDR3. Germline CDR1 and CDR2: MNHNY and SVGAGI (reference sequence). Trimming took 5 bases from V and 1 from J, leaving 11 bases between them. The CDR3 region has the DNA TGTGCCAGCAGTACGGAGGGGCGTAACTATGGCTACACCTTC. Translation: CASSTEGRNYGYTF.

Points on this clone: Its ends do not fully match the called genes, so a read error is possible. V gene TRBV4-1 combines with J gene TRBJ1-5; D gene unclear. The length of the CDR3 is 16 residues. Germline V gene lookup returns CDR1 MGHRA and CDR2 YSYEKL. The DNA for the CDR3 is TGCGCCAGTAGCCAAGAACTTCCCCTGACCCGAGAGGCCCAGCATTTT. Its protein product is CASSQELPLTREAQHF.

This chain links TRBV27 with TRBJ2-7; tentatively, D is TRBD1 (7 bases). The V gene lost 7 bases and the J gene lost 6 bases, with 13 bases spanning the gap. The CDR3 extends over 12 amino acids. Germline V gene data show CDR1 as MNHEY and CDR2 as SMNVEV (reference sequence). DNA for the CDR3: TGTGCCAGCAATTTTCAGGGGGGCGAGCAGTACTTC. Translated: CASNFQGGEQYF.

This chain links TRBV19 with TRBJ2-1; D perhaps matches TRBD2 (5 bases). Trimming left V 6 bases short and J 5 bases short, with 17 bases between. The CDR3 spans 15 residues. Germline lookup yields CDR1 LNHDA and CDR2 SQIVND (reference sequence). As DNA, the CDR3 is TGTGCCAGTAGACCACTAGGATTGAAAGACAATGAGCAGTTCTTC. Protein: CASRPLGLKDNEQFF.

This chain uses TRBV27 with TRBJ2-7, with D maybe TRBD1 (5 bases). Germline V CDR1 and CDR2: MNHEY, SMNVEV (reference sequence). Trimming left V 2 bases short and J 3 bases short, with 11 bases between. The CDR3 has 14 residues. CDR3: CASSLTGRDYEQYF. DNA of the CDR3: TGTGCCAGCAGTTTAACAGGCAGGGACTACGAGCAGTACTTC.

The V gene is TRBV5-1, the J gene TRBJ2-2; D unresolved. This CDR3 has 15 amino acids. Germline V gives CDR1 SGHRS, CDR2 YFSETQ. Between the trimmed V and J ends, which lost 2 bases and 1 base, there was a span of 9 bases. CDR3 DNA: TGCGCCAGCAGCTTACGCTTAGAGAACACCGGGGAGCTGTTTTTT. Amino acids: CASSLRLENTGELFF. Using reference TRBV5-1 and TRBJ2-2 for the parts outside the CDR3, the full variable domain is KAGVTQTPRYLIKTRGQQVTLSCSPISGHRSVSWYQQTPGQGLQFLFEYFSETQRNKGNFPGRFSGRQFSNSRSEMNVSTLELGDSALYLCASSLRLENTGELFFGEGSRLTVL.

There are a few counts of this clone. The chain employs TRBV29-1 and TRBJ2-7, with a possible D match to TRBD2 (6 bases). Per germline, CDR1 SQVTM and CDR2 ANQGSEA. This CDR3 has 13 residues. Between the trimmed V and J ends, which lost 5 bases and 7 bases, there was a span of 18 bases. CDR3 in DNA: TGCAGCGTTCGGCCAGAAGGGACTGGGGAGCAGTACTTC. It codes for CSVRPEGTGEQYF.

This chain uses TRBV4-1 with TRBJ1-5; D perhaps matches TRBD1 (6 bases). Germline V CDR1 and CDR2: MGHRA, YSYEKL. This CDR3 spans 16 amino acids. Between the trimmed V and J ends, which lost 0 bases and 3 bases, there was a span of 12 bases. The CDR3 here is CASSQDEGTPNQPQHF. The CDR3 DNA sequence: TGCGCCAGCAGCCAAGACGAAGGGACACCCAATCAGCCCCAGCATTTT.

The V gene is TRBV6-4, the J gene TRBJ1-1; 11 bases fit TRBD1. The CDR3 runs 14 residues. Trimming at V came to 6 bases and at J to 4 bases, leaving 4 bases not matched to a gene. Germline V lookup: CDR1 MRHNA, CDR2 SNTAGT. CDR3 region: CASRGQGEGTEAFF. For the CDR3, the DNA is TGTGCCAGCAGGGGACAGGGGGAGGGCACTGAAGCTTTCTTT.

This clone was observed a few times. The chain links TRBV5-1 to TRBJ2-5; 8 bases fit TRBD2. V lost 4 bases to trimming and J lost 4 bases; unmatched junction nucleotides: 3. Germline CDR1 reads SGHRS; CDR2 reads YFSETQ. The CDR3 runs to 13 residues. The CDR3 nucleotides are TGCGCCAGCAGCATAGGACTAGCAGAGACCCAGTACTTC. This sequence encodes CASSIGLAETQYF.

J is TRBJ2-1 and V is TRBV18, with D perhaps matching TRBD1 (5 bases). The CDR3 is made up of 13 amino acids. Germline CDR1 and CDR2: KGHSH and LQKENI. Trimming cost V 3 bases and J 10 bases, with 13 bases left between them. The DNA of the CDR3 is TGTGCCAGCTCACCCGACAGTACGGCCGAGCAGTTCTTC. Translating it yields CASSPDSTAEQFF.

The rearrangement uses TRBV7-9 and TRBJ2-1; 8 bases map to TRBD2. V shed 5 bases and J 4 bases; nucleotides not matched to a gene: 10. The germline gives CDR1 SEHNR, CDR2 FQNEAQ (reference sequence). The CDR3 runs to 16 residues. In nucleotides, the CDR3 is TGTGCCAGCAGCCCTCCAACGGGGGGGGTATACAATGAGCAGTTCTTC. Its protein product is CASSPPTGGVYNEQFF.

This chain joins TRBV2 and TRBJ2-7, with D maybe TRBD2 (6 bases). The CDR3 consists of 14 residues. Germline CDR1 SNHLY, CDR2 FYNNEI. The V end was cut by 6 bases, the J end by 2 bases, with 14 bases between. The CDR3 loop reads CASSDSPGAYEQYF. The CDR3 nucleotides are TGTGCCAGCAGCGACTCGCCGGGAGCCTACGAGCAGTACTTC.

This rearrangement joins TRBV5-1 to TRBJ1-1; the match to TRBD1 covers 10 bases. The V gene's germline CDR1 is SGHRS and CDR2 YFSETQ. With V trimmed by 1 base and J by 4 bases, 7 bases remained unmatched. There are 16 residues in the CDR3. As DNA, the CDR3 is TGCGCCAGCAGCTTGCTGACAGGGGGCAGAGTCACTGAAGCTTTCTTT. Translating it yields CASSLLTGGRVTEAFF.

Here the CDR3 reads CASSGWDSTYEQYF. CDR3 coding DNA: TGTGCCAGCTCAGGGTGGGACAGCACCTACGAGCAGTACTTC. The rearrangement joins TRBV18 to TRBJ2-7; the match to TRBD1 covers 7 bases. The V segment lost 5 bases and the J segment 2 bases; nucleotides outside the gene matches: 6. The CDR3 is 14 amino acids. The V gene's germline CDR1 is KGHSH and CDR2 LQKENI. The variable domain in full, completed from reference TRBV18 and TRBJ2-7, reads NAGVMQNPRHLVRRRGQEARLRCSPMKGHSHVYWYRQLPEEGLKFMVYLQKENIIDESGMPKERFSAEFPKEGPSILRIQQVVRGDSAAYFCASSGWDSTYEQYFGPGTRLTVT.

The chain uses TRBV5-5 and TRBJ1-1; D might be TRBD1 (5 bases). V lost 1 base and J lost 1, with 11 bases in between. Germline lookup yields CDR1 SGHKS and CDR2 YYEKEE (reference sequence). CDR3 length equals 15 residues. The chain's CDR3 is CASSLREGRNTEAFF. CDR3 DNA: TGTGCCAGCAGCTTGAGGGAGGGGAGGAACACTGAAGCTTTCTTT.

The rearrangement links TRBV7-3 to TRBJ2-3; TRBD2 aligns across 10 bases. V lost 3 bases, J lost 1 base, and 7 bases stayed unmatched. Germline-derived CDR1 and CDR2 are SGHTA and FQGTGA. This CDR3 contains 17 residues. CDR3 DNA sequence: TGTGCCAGCAGCTTCCTGTTAGCGGGGGGTCGCACAGATACGCAGTATTTT. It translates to CASSFLLAGGRTDTQYF.

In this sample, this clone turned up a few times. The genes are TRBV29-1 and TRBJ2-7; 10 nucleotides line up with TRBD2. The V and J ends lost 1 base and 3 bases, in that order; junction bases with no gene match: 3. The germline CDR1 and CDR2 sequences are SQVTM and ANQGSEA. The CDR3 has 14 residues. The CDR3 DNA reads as TGCAGCGTTGAAGGTCTAGCGGGGGACTACGAGCAGTACTTC. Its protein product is CSVEGLAGDYEQYF.

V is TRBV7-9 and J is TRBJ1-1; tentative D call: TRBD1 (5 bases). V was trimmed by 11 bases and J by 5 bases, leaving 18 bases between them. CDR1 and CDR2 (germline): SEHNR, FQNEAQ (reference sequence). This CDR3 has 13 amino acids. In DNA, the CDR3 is TGTGCCTCAAGGAGCGGGGGGGTGACTGAAGCTTTCTTT. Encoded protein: CASRSGGVTEAFF.

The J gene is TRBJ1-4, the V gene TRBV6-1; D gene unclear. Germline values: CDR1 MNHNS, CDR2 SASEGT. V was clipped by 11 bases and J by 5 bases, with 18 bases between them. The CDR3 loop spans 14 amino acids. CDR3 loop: CACSVRSPNEKLFF. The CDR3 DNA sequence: TGTGCCTGTTCCGTGCGGTCCCCGAATGAAAAACTGTTTTTT.

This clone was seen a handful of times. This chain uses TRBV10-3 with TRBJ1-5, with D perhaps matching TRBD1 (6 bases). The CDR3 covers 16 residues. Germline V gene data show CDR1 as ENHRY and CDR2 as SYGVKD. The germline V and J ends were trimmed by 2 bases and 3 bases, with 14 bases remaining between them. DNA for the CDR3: TGTGCCATCAGTGAGGGGGGAGGGGGTTTCAATCAGCCCCAGCATTTT. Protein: CAISEGGGGFNQPQHF.

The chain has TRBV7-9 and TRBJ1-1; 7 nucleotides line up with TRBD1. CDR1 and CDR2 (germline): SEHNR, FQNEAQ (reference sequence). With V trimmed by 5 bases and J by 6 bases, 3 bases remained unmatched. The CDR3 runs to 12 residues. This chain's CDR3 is CASSRQGAEAFF. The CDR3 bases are TGTGCCAGCAGCCGACAGGGTGCTGAAGCTTTCTTT.

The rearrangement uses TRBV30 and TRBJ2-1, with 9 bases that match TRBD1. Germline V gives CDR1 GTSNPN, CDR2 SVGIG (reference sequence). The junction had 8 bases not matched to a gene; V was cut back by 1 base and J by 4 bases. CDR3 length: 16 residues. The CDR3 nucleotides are TGTGCCTGGAGTGACCCCTGGACAGGGGAATACAATGAGCAGTTCTTC. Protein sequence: CAWSDPWTGEYNEQFF.

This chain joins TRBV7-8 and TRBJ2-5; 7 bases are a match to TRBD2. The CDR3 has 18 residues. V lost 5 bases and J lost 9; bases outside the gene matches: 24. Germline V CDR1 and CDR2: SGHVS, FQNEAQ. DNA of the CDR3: TGTGCCAGCAGCCAATCCCGAATCACGGACTCCCGCGGGGGAGCCCAGTACTTC. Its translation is CASSQSRITDSRGGAQYF.

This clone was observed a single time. The CDR3 sequence: CASSWEGRRTEAFF. The CDR3 DNA sequence: TGTGCCAGCAGCTGGGAGGGTAGAAGGACTGAAGCTTTCTTT. The chain links TRBV14 to TRBJ1-1; no firm D call. The CDR3 is 14 amino acids. Germline V gives CDR1 SGHDN, CDR2 FVKESK. V was clipped by 5 bases and J by 5 bases, with 15 bases between them.

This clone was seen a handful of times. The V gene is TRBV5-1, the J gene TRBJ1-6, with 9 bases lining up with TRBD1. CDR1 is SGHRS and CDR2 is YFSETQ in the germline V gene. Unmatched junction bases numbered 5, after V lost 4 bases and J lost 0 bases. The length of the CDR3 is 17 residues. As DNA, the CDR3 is TGCGCCAGCAGCCAAAAGGGACAGGGCTCCTATAATTCACCCCTCCACTTT. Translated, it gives CASSQKGQGSYNSPLHF. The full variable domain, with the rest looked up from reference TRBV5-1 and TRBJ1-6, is KAGVTQTPRYLIKTRGQQVTLSCSPISGHRSVSWYQQTPGQGLQFLFEYFSETQRNKGNFPGRFSGRQFSNSRSEMNVSTLELGDSALYLCASSQKGQGSYNSPLHFGNGTRLTVT.